Described below is a single T cell receptor (beta chain) sequence and its context. Its antigen is not known. These data come from a study of cytomegalovirus exposure and HLA in healthy donors. The CDR3 is 14 amino acids. The V gene's germline CDR1 is SGHTA and CDR2 FQGNSA. V was pared by 4 bases and J by 4 bases, with 6 bases of the junction left unmatched. Both 60 Vbeta primers and 13 Jbeta primers went into the PCR. Clones were read by immunoSEQ multiplex PCR, and TCRdb kept only the in-frame ones, dropping some. The sample yields some 250,000 clones, more than 75% seen once. The study, taken as a whole, reports: Later analysis placed DRB1 highest and HLA-C lowest in TCR association rates, which differed by HLA locus. Owing to their indistinguishability, certain V segments, notably TRBV6-2 and TRBV6-3, were excluded.

Sequencing used PBMCs. The chain couples TRBV7-2 to TRBJ1-2; TRBD1 matches at 7 bases. The receptor was derived from a woman between 40 and 50 years old in good health and CMV-seropositive. CDR3 region: CASSSETGVYGYTF. The CDR3 coding sequence is TGTGCCAGCAGCTCGGAAACAGGGGTCTATGGCTACACCTTC. Based on the CDR3 plus reference TRBV7-2 and TRBJ1-2, the full variable domain is GAGVSQSPSNKVTEKGKDVELRCDPISGHTALYWYRQSLGQGLEFLIYFQGNSAPDKSGLPSDRFSAERTGGSVSTLTIQRTQQEDSAVYLCASSSETGVYGYTFGSGTRLTVV.